The 8 T cell receptor beta chains presented below share a single source sample, sequenced in a study of T cells after yellow fever vaccination. Via MiXCR, TCRdb re-called the 5' RACE reads, giving one row per CDR3 protein. The sample has 400,000 or so distinct CDR3 sequences, roughly 6.2% seen once. Sequencing was performed on PBMCs, taken 5 days after the yellow fever booster vaccination. The receptor source for this set is a man in his thirties or forties who received the YFV17D yellow fever vaccine.

About this clonotype: This could be a read error, since a much larger clone is one nucleotide away. The chain joins TRBV9 to TRBJ1-5; TRBD1 is a possible D gene (5 bases). Germline V gene lookup returns CDR1 SGDLS and CDR2 YYNGEE. The CDR3 is 15 residues long. CDR3 nucleotide sequence: TGTGCCAGCAGCGTCGGGGGATTAAGCAATCAGCCCCACCATTTT. It encodes CASSVGGLSNQPHHF.

This clonotype was detected a few times. The rearrangement joins TRBV4-3 to TRBJ2-7; D gene uncertain. CDR1 and CDR2 from the germline V gene are LGHNA and YSLEER. The CDR3 sequence is 15 residues long. Deletions cut 0 bases from V and 5 bases from J, with 14 bases between. The DNA for the CDR3 is TGCGCCAGCAGCCAAGATGGTGCGGCCCGGAACGAGCAGTACTTC. Residues: CASSQDGAARNEQYF.

This chain uses TRBV19 with TRBJ1-4; D not resolved. Germline values: CDR1 LNHDA, CDR2 SQIVND (reference sequence). The CDR3 is 15 amino acids. With 5 bases removed from V and 3 bases from J, the gap between germline ends came to 13 bases. The CDR3 spells CASSLPNLANEKLFF. In DNA form, the CDR3 reads TGTGCCAGTAGTCTCCCGAATCTTGCTAATGAAAAACTGTTTTTT.

This clonotype appeared a few times. The V and J genes are TRBV7-2 and TRBJ2-7; no clear D. The germline gives CDR1 SGHTA, CDR2 FQGNSA. The CDR3 is made up of 14 amino acids. Trimming left V 1 base short and J 6 bases short, with 13 bases between. The CDR3 loop reads CASSLESRGSEQYF. The CDR3 DNA reads TGTGCCAGCAGCTTAGAATCGAGAGGATCCGAGCAGTACTTC.

In this sample, this clonotype turned up many times. This chain uses TRBV12-3 or TRBV12-4 with TRBJ2-7; D ambiguous. Between the trimmed V and J ends, which lost 4 bases and 5 bases, there was a span of 6 bases. The CDR3 contains 11 residues. The CDR3 loop reads CASSYGHEQYF. DNA of the CDR3: TGTGCCAGCAGTTATGGCCACGAGCAGTACTTC.

The chain joins TRBV5-4 to TRBJ2-7; the match to TRBD1 covers 8 bases. This CDR3 is 14 amino acids long. The junction had 5 bases not matched to a gene; V was cut back by 4 bases and J by 2 bases. CDR1 and CDR2 (germline): SGHNT, YYREEE (reference sequence). The CDR3: CASSTQGAPYEQYF. For the CDR3, the DNA is TGTGCCAGCAGCACCCAGGGGGCCCCCTACGAGCAGTACTTC.

This clonotype was seen a few times. The chain employs TRBV12-5 and TRBJ2-5; D uncertain. Germline lookup yields CDR1 LGHNT and CDR2 FRNRAP. The CDR3 totals 11 residues. Trimming stripped 6 bases from V and 7 bases from J, with 9 bases between. The CDR3 is CASGSSWTQYF. CDR3 in DNA: TGTGCTAGTGGCTCCAGTTGGACCCAGTACTTC.

This clonotype turned up a few times. The rearrangement joins TRBV29-1 to TRBJ2-7, with 7 bases aligning to TRBD1. V shed 0 bases, J shed 6 bases, and the junction held 14 bases outside the gene matches. The germline V gene has CDR1 SQVTM and CDR2 ANQGSEA. The CDR3 sequence is 16 residues long. The CDR3 DNA is TGCAGCGTTGAAGATCCAGACAGGGAAAGGACGGGCGAGCAGTACTTC. Translating it yields CSVEDPDRERTGEQYF.